This TCR beta chain emerged from a study of blood T cell repertoires in COVID-19 (dated by TCRdb to 2018 to 2021). For context, the study as a whole: Samples covering the acute and convalescent phases of COVID-19 were provided by collaborators in the United States, Italy and Spain. Where HLA class I and class II types were available, the types were taken from metadata supplied by the sample provider, not from assay-based typing. The material from the prospective study consisted of cDNA or gDNA derived from T cells, B-cell-depleted T cells, or PBMCs. Nearly every sample came with metadata listing a de-identified subject ID, COVID-19 status, age in years and sex. The repertoires were made available in a free public database intended to serve as a resource for research on the immune response to SARS-CoV-2. Samples were obtained from the ongoing ImmuneRACE study (first 160 participants) and from 950 to 1,500 subjects provided by 6 global collaborators. The dataset comprised deeply sampled blood TCRbeta repertoires from subjects exposed to, actively infected with, or recovered from COVID-19. The paper's findings and limits, for the study overall: The amount of clinical and demographic metadata varied by source and participant and was provided uncurated.

With respect to this clone: No antigen is known for it. The sample holds no much larger clone one base away, and base qualities are not on file.

The immunoSEQ Assay, a bias-controlled multiplex PCR, was used to amplify TCRbeta CDR3 regions from genomic DNA. Regarding the original processing steps: The number of nucleated cells in each sample was estimated from the amplification of reference gene primers within the assay. Sequence reads were collapsed and filtered to measure the absolute abundance of every unique TCRbeta CDR3 rearrangement. For each sample, productive Simpson clonality was calculated as the square root of Simpson's diversity index over productive rearrangements. In its TCRdb copy, this immuneACCESS table keeps in-frame sequences only and misses some clones. Where compared with another copy, unresolved V genes explain less than half of these, and the others have no known cause. V and J calls and clone size follow that table, whereas D and trimming were derived from the DNA. The sample table holds roughly 170,000 clones, of which about 90% were seen once. 20% to 25% of the sample is taken by the ten largest.

The CDR3 contains 14 residues, cysteine and phenylalanine counted. The retained sequence is limited to the CDR3, 42 bases, with the frame set at the first base. Trimming removed 10 bases from V and 0 bases from J, leaving 15 bases between the germline ends. The germline V gene (reference sequence) supplies CDR1 LNHDA and CDR2 SQIVND. Each collaborating institution followed its own protocols to collect whole blood in K2EDTA tubes. For TCRbeta analysis, collaborators shipped samples in one of three forms: frozen whole blood, isolated PBMCs, or DNA extracted from either of those sample types. The sequence joins TRBV19 to TRBJ1-2, with an unclear D gene assignment. The clonotype comes from a man between 65 and 85 years old with active or convalescent COVID-19. Source material: peripheral blood. The nucleotide sequence reads as follows: TGTGCCACGTCGCTCCTGGGAGCTAACTATGGCTACACCTTC. Its translation reads: CATSLLGANYGYTF.